Below are 21 T cell receptor beta chains sequenced from a single sample in a study of T cells in Graves' hyperthyroidism and ophthalmopathy (dated by TCRdb to about 2019). Library construction relied on multiplex PCR. Sequencing used an Illumina HiSeq 2000. TCR beta CDR3 regions were amplified from RNA transcripts. The first round of RT-PCR for the TCR CDR3 was performed with the HTBI primer set and the Qiagen OneStep RT-PCR kit. TCRdb applied fastp at Q25 and MiXCR to the public reads, then kept only in-frame beta chains. CDR3 protein duplicates are merged, each entry listing the most common genes and DNA. Here the sample has over 550,000 distinct CDR3 sequences; approximately 16% occur a single time. 18% of the sample is held by the ten biggest clonotypes. Material: blood. All receptors come from a woman aged 18 to 35 with Graves' hyperthyroidism.

V and J are TRBV28 and TRBJ2-5, with 13 bases lining up with TRBD2. Germline-derived CDR1 and CDR2 are MDHEN and SYDVKM. V lost 4 bases and J lost 5; bases outside the gene matches: 4. CDR3 length: 15 amino acids. Here the CDR3 DNA reads TGTGCCAGCAGTTCCTCACTAGCGGGAGGGGAGACCCAGTACTTC. Translation: CASSSSLAGGETQYF.

The V and J genes are TRBV30 and TRBJ1-6; 9 positions match TRBD1. The CDR3 is 15 amino acids. J gave up 8 bases and V 1 base, and 6 bases lay outside the gene matches. In germline, CDR1 is GTSNPN, CDR2 SVGIG (reference sequence). CDR3 bases: TGTGCCTGGAGTGAAGACACAGGGGGCGATTCACCCCTCCACTTT. This encodes CAWSEDTGGDSPLHF.

This clonotype was recorded many times. The chain combines TRBV6-1 with TRBJ2-5, with 7 nucleotides matching TRBD1. The V gene's germline CDR1 is MNHNS and CDR2 SASEGT. The CDR3 consists of 13 residues. J was trimmed by 5 bases and V by 4 bases; bases with no gene match: 4. CDR3 in DNA: TGTGCCAGCAGTGGGGGACAGAAGGAGACCCAGTACTTC. It is translated as CASSGGQKETQYF.

This clonotype has at least ten counts. V gene TRBV28 combines with J gene TRBJ2-3; D is perhaps TRBD1 or TRBD2 (5 bases each). The CDR3 length is 15 residues. Germline loops: CDR1 MDHEN, CDR2 SYDVKM. Trimming pared 5 bases from V and 1 base from J, leaving 13 bases between. This CDR3 is CASSILEGRTDTQYF. DNA of the CDR3: TGTGCCAGCAGTATCCTAGAGGGGCGCACAGATACGCAGTATTTT.

In its sample, this clonotype was seen a few times. The genes are TRBV19 and TRBJ1-1; maybe TRBD1 (5 bases). Germline CDR1 and CDR2: LNHDA and SQIVND (reference sequence). V was clipped by 4 bases and J by 1 base, with 10 bases between them. The CDR3 extends over 14 amino acids. The CDR3 coding sequence is TGTGCCAGTAGTAATGCAGGGTGGAACACTGAAGCTTTCTTT. Amino acid sequence: CASSNAGWNTEAFF.

This clonotype was counted ten times or more. The V call is TRBV5-1, the J call TRBJ2-7; tentatively, D is TRBD1 (6 bases). This CDR3 is built from 14 residues. The V end lost 0 bases, the J end lost 3 bases, and 10 bases lay between the germline ends. Germline V gene data show CDR1 as SGHRS and CDR2 as YFSETQ. The CDR3 bases are TGCGCCAGCAGCTTGGCAGGACAGTTCTACGAGCAGTACTTC. Residues: CASSLAGQFYEQYF.

This clonotype was counted only a few times. The J gene is TRBJ1-2, the V gene TRBV27, with D maybe TRBD1 (5 bases). V lost 5 bases and J 0 bases, leaving 13 bases between the germline ends. The CDR3 contains 15 residues. Per the germline V gene, CDR1 is MNHEY and CDR2 is SMNVEV (reference sequence). The CDR3 bases are TGTGCCAGCAGTCCTTGGGGCACGGCTAACTATGGCTACACCTTC. The encoded protein is CASSPWGTANYGYTF.

This clonotype was picked up a small number of times. The V call is TRBV6-2 or TRBV6-3, the J call TRBJ2-1; 7 nucleotides match TRBD2. Germline values: CDR1 MNHEY, CDR2 SVGEGT. J lost 0 bases, V lost 7 bases, and 6 bases had no gene match. This CDR3 is built from 15 residues. The CDR3: CASTGPGGSYNEQFF. The CDR3 region has the DNA TGTGCCAGCACAGGCCCGGGGGGCTCCTACAATGAGCAGTTCTTC.

The sample holds many counts of this clonotype. The chain couples TRBV20-1 to TRBJ2-1; 9 nucleotides agree with TRBD2. The length of the CDR3 is 15 residues. Germline V lookup: CDR1 DFQATT, CDR2 SNEGSKA (reference sequence). J was trimmed by 4 bases and V by 4 bases; bases with no gene match: 8. For the CDR3, the DNA is TGCAGTGCTACGACAGGGACTAGCTCTTACAATGAGCAGTTCTTC. Translating gives CSATTGTSSYNEQFF.

At least ten counts were recorded for this clonotype. The chain combines TRBV18 with TRBJ1-5; D remains ambiguous. Germline loops: CDR1 KGHSH, CDR2 LQKENI. The V end lost 5 bases, the J end lost 7 bases, and 15 bases lay between the germline ends. CDR3 length equals 14 residues. The CDR3 DNA is TGTGCCAGCTCAGCTGCACCGGGGAGGCAGCCCCAGCATTTT. As protein: CASSAAPGRQPQHF. The whole variable domain, remainder taken from reference TRBV18 and TRBJ1-5, is NAGVMQNPRHLVRRRGQEARLRCSPMKGHSHVYWYRQLPEEGLKFMVYLQKENIIDESGMPKERFSAEFPKEGPSILRIQQVVRGDSAAYFCASSAAPGRQPQHFGDGTRLSIL.

This clonotype appeared a single time. This sequence may be a read error, since a much larger clone differs from it by one base. The J gene is TRBJ2-1, the V gene TRBV6-1; 8 bases map to TRBD2. Germline V CDR1 and CDR2: MNHNS, SASEGT. CDR3 length equals 17 residues. As DNA, the CDR3 is TGTGCCGGCAGTGAGGGAAGCGGGGGCGAGCCCTACAATGAGCAGTTCTTC. This encodes CAGSEGSGGEPYNEQFF.

This clonotype occurred many times. The rearrangement joins TRBV3-1 to TRBJ2-3; 11 bases agree with TRBD2. The CDR3 runs to 16 residues. Trimming at V came to 4 bases and at J to 4 bases, leaving 7 bases not matched to a gene. Germline CDR1 is LGHDT and CDR2 is YNNKEL (reference sequence). CDR3 bases: TGTGCCAGCAGCCCGAGTAGCGGGAGGGTCCCAGATACGCAGTATTTT. Protein sequence: CASSPSSGRVPDTQYF.

This clonotype appeared a few times. The rearrangement uses TRBV13 and TRBJ2-1; 11 bases are a match to TRBD2. The V gene's germline CDR1 is PRHDT and CDR2 FYEKMQ (reference sequence). The CDR3 is made up of 15 amino acids. V was pared by 3 bases and J by 7 bases, with 5 bases of the junction left unmatched. CDR3 sequence: CASSFSGGAGNEQFF. The CDR3 nucleotides are TGTGCCAGCAGCTTTAGCGGGGGGGCCGGTAATGAGCAGTTCTTC.

In this sample, this clonotype turned up many times. The rearrangement uses TRBV12-3 or TRBV12-4 and TRBJ1-1; no clear D gene. The CDR3 is 13 amino acids. V lost 5 bases and J 6 bases, leaving 13 bases between the germline ends. The CDR3 is CASSHGLSSEAFF. In DNA form, the CDR3 reads TGTGCCAGCAGTCACGGACTCAGCTCTGAAGCTTTCTTT.

This clonotype was detected a few times. This chain links TRBV18 with TRBJ2-5; 7 bases line up with TRBD2. The CDR3 is 14 amino acids. The V gene's germline CDR1 is KGHSH and CDR2 LQKENI. J lost 1 base, V lost 6 bases, and 5 bases had no gene match. CDR3 nucleotides: TGTGCCAGCTCGCCCAGCGGGACCCAAGAGACCCAGTACTTC. Protein product: CASSPSGTQETQYF.

The chain has TRBV4-2 and TRBJ1-3; D unclear. Germline CDR1 and CDR2: LGHNA and YNFKEQ. The CDR3 has 16 residues. V was trimmed by 1 base and J by 2 bases, leaving 12 bases between them. The DNA for the CDR3 is TGTGCCAGCAGCCAAGGTGGACCCTGGGCTGGAAACACCATATATTTT. It is translated as CASSQGGPWAGNTIYF.

This clonotype was found many times. This chain joins TRBV10-1 and TRBJ1-2, with D possibly TRBD1 on 6 matching bases. Germline V lookup: CDR1 WNHNN, CDR2 SYGVQD (reference sequence). This CDR3 comprises 13 residues. Trimming took 0 bases from V and 9 from J, leaving 11 bases between them. CDR3 loop: CASSESGTRRYTF. In DNA form, the CDR3 reads TGCGCCAGCAGTGAGTCAGGGACAAGGCGCTACACCTTC.

This chain uses TRBV5-1 with TRBJ2-5; 8 nucleotides align to TRBD2. The V gene's germline CDR1 is SGHRS and CDR2 YFSETQ. The trim removed 4 bases at V and 1 base at J, leaving 6 bases unmatched. The CDR3 consists of 15 residues. CDR3 sequence (DNA): TGCGCCAGCAGCATGCCGGGACTAGGCCAAGAGACCCAGTACTTC. Translating it yields CASSMPGLGQETQYF.

The chain is built from TRBV27 and TRBJ1-5; perhaps TRBD1 as D (5 bases). The V end was cut by 6 bases, the J end by 3 bases, with 12 bases between. CDR3 length: 14 amino acids. CDR1 MNHEY and CDR2 SMNVEV come from the germline V gene (reference sequence). The CDR3: CASSPAGPNQPQHF. As DNA, the CDR3 is TGTGCCAGCAGCCCTGCGGGACCCAATCAGCCCCAGCATTTT.

This clonotype has a handful of counts. The chain employs TRBV7-9 and TRBJ2-3; 7 nucleotides match TRBD2. Germline V gives CDR1 SEHNR, CDR2 FQNEAQ (reference sequence). The CDR3 loop spans 14 amino acids. V trimming: 8 bases; J trimming: 1 base; junction bases outside the gene matches: 6. In nucleotides, the CDR3 is TGTGCCAGCGTAACGGCGGGGGGCACAGATACGCAGTATTTT. Translating it yields CASVTAGGTDTQYF.

This clonotype was seen a handful of times. J is TRBJ1-2 and V is TRBV7-8; 7 bases match TRBD1. The V and J ends lost 3 bases and 6 bases, in that order; junction bases with no gene match: 7. Per germline, CDR1 SGHVS and CDR2 FQNEAQ. This CDR3 has 14 residues. CDR3 DNA sequence: TGTGCCAGCAGCTTCGGTACAGGGGTTGATGGCTACACCTTC. This gives the protein CASSFGTGVDGYTF.